This T cell receptor (beta chain) was retrieved from a study of vaccination and CD4 T cells after COVID-19. Study as a whole: The authors gave control cultures a CEFX pool, an HIV-1 Nef pool, or no peptide.

V lost 3 bases to trimming and J lost 6 bases; unmatched junction nucleotides: 6. From germline, CDR1 is DFQATT and CDR2 SNEGSKA (reference sequence). CDR3 length: 15 amino acids. Sequence data for DNA of cultured CD4+ T cells were generated by the Oncomine TCR Beta short-read assay. TCRdb re-called the PCR reads through MiXCR, storing one row per CDR3 protein. The sample lists some 11,000 distinct CDR3 sequences, around a third occurring once. On this clonotype: The antigen is not known.

Indicated treatment: approximately nine-day PBMC culture with coronavirus spike peptide pools or control peptides (ViraFEST assay). Positive PCR tests came between March and December 2020, ahead of the US Alpha, Beta and Delta variants. Study results and limitations: Convalescent patient numbers were relatively low, with no early post-infection timepoints.

This chain links TRBV20-1 with TRBJ1-5; TRBD1 matches 12 bases. The sequences come from CD4+ T cells from blood, cultured in vitro, collected after SARS-CoV-2 vaccination. The sequence was collected from a human donor who had recovered from COVID-19. The CDR3 bases are TGCAGTGCTAGTTCCGGGACAGGGGGCCGTCAGCCCCAGCATTTT. Translated: CSASSGTGGRQPQHF.